This is a list of T cell receptor beta chains from one sample in a study of beta chain features in type 1 diabetes. Generated by immunoSEQ multiplex PCR, the TCRdb table keeps only in-frame clones and is missing some. The repertoire consists of just under 150,000 clones, with about 13% occurring once and the leading ten covering 1.3%. Source material: central memory CD4+ T cells from blood. These receptors all come from a man aged 18-30 years with type 1 diabetes. The CDR3 runs from the conserved cysteine through the conserved F or W. The D gene is left open where the match is weak. Not every row has a clone size; where given, it reads once, few, many or a size class.

d_gene,v_gene,abundance,j_gene,CDR3aa,CDR3nt
TRBD1,TRBV6-1,NA,TRBJ1-2,CASSEIGRGLGGYTF,TGTGCCAGCAGTGAAATCGGCAGGGGGCTTGGAGGCTACACCTTC
NA,TRBV9,many,TRBJ1-1,CASSVGGRTEAFF,TGTGCCAGCAGCGTAGGGGGGAGGACTGAAGCTTTCTTT
TRBD1,TRBV9,NA,TRBJ1-5,CASSADREGNQPQHF,TGTGCCAGCAGCGCGGACAGGGAGGGGAATCAGCCCCAGCATTTT
NA,TRBV9,few,TRBJ2-5,CASSPGAPAQETQYF,TGTGCCAGCAGCCCGGGGGCCCCAGCCCAAGAGACCCAGTACTTC
NA,TRBV9,many,TRBJ1-4,CASTRTATNEKLFF,TGTGCCAGCACCCGGACAGCAACTAATGAAAAACTGTTTTTT
TRBD2,TRBV19,NA,TRBJ2-3,CASRIVAGGTDTQYF,TGTGCCAGTAGGATAGTAGCGGGGGGCACAGATACGCAGTATTTT
TRBD1,TRBV13,NA,TRBJ2-7,CASRGQDSYEQYF,TGTGCCAGCAGGGGACAGGACTCCTACGAGCAGTACTTC
NA,TRBV25-1,few,TRBJ1-4,CASTGSLGNEKLFF,TGTGCCAGCACAGGTAGCCTGGGTAATGAAAAACTGTTTTTT
NA,TRBV15,once,TRBJ1-5,CATSSVRSNQPQHF,TGTGCCACCAGCAGTGTTCGAAGCAATCAGCCCCAGCATTTT
TRBD2,TRBV7-9,few,TRBJ2-5,CASSGPGGPNQETQYF,TGTGCCAGCAGCGGTCCGGGGGGGCCAAATCAAGAGACCCAGTACTTC
NA,TRBV30,few,TRBJ2-1,CAGGLTYNEQFF,TGTGCCGGGGGGTTGACCTACAATGAGCAGTTCTTC
TRBD2,TRBV4-2,NA,TRBJ2-1,CASSQDISGAYNEQFF,TGTGCCAGCAGCCAAGATATCAGCGGGGCCTACAATGAGCAGTTCTTC
NA,TRBV29-1,NA,TRBJ1-1,CSVDERANTEAFF,TGCAGCGTTGATGAGAGGGCGAACACTGAAGCTTTCTTT
NA,TRBV5-4,many,TRBJ2-3,CASSLERVGDTQYF,TGTGCCAGCAGCTTGGAGAGGGTCGGAGATACGCAGTATTTT
NA,TRBV5-1,NA,TRBJ2-1,CASTLGGWIYNEQFF,TGCGCCAGCACCCTCGGGGGCTGGATATACAATGAGCAGTTCTTC
NA,TRBV28,few,TRBJ2-5,CASSSPQETQYF,TGTGCCAGCAGTTCCCCTCAAGAGACCCAGTACTTC
NA,TRBV2,NA,TRBJ2-1,CASSARDKTGLEFF,TGTGCCAGCAGTGCCCGCGATAAAACAGGGTTGGAGTTCTTC
NA,TRBV19,many,TRBJ1-5,CASGQEGSNQPQHF,TGTGCCAGCGGACAAGAGGGGAGCAATCAGCCCCAGCATTTT
TRBD2,TRBV14,many,TRBJ2-1,CASSRLTSGGYNEQFF,TGTGCCAGCAGCCGGTTAACTAGCGGGGGTTACAATGAGCAGTTCTTC
NA,TRBV30,NA,TRBJ2-7,CARGHAYEQYF,TGTGCCCGAGGACACGCCTACGAGCAGTACTTC
NA,TRBV30,NA,TRBJ1-2,CAWTRGDYGYTF,TGTGCCTGGACTAGGGGCGACTATGGCTACACCTTC
TRBD2,TRBV9,few,TRBJ2-3,CASKSGGASTDTQYF,TGTGCCAGCAAGAGCGGGGGAGCTAGCACAGATACGCAGTATTTT
NA,TRBV27,NA,TRBJ2-5,CASSFMDSQETQYF,TGTGCCAGCAGTTTTATGGACAGCCAAGAGACCCAGTACTTC
NA,TRBV9,few,TRBJ2-2,CASSENTGELFF,TGTGCCAGCAGTGAGAACACCGGGGAGCTGTTTTTT
NA,TRBV7-9,NA,TRBJ1-4,CASSSTPAQGWEKLFF,TGTGCCAGCAGCTCAACCCCCGCGCAGGGTTGGGAAAAACTGTTTTTT
NA,TRBV15,few,TRBJ1-1,CATSELMNTEAFF,TGTGCCACCAGCGAACTCATGAACACTGAAGCTTTCTTT